A single T cell receptor beta chain is shown here with its context. Assay used: immunoSEQ multiplex PCR; TCRdb lists only in-frame clones, some missing. The sample has 87,000 or so clones, over 75% seen once; the top ten hold roughly 2.2%. The CDR3 is 13 amino acids. The entry originates in a study of blood T cell repertoires in COVID-19. Input material: peripheral blood. The TCR originated in a woman in her 70s with acute or convalescent COVID-19. The chain has TRBV21-1 and TRBJ2-1; the table's D call TRBD2 went unverified against the DNA. TRBV21-1 is termed a pseudogene. CDR3: CASSSGLDNEQFF. The DNA for the CDR3 is TGTGCCAGCTCTTCCGGTCTGGACAATGAGCAGTTCTTC.